The 8 T cell receptor beta chains presented below share a single source sample, sequenced in a study of regulatory T cells in long-lasting Graves disease. Time point noted: persistent/refractory GD, antithyroid drugs over 5 years with positive TRAb. The TCR library was made from RNA that had been extracted from PBMCs in TRIzol. TCR beta libraries were built with iRepertoire HTBI primers and Arm-PCR of CDR3 regions. TCRdb redid the calling of the multiplex PCR reads with MiXCR, one entry per CDR3 protein. The repertoire holds more than 300,000 distinct CDR3 sequences, less than 20% seen once, with just under 30% in the top ten. Sequencing used peripheral blood mononuclear cells (PBMCs), obtained when the disease was refractory, from a patient treated with antithyroid drugs. These TCRs come from a female donor with Graves disease.

This clonotype was recorded many times. The chain uses TRBV28 and TRBJ1-5; 7 bases are a match to TRBD1. Germline-derived CDR1 and CDR2 are MDHEN and SYDVKM. The CDR3 consists of 17 residues. Germline trimming cut 6 bases from V and 6 bases from J; bases unmatched to any gene: 17. CDR3 DNA sequence: TGTGCCAGCAGAACGGGGAGACAGGGAGGGCCTTCTCAGCCCCAGCATTTT. This sequence encodes CASRTGRQGGPSQPQHF.

This clonotype was observed at least ten times. This rearrangement joins TRBV12-3 or TRBV12-4 to TRBJ1-5, with D unresolved. Trimming took off 4 bases at V and 4 bases at J, with 5 bases between the two ends. CDR3 size: 12 residues. As DNA, the CDR3 is TGTGCCAGCAGTTCCGGGAATCAGCCCCAGCATTTT. Translating it yields CASSSGNQPQHF.

This clonotype showed up many times. This sequence joins TRBV28 and TRBJ2-7; D might be TRBD2 (5 bases). Deletions cut 3 bases from V and 4 bases from J, with 22 bases between. CDR3 size: 17 residues. The germline V gene has CDR1 MDHEN and CDR2 SYDVKM. CDR3 DNA: TGTGCCAGCAGTTTCGGCGTTTTGGGGAGATACGGGTACGAGCAGTACTTC. It encodes CASSFGVLGRYGYEQYF. Full variable domain (missing parts from reference TRBV28 and TRBJ2-7): DVKVTQSSRYLVKRTGEKVFLECVQDMDHENMFWYRQDPGLGLRLIYFSYDVKMKEKGDIPEGYSVSREKKERFSLILESASTNQTSMYLCASSFGVLGRYGYEQYFGPGTRLTVT.

This rearrangement joins TRBV5-4 to TRBJ2-5; D is uncertain. Trimming shortened V by 0 bases and J by 2 bases, and 5 bases separated the two germline ends. The CDR3 is 13 amino acids. CDR1 and CDR2 (germline): SGHNT, YYREEE (reference sequence). CDR3 amino acids: CASSLGAQETQYF. The CDR3 DNA reads TGTGCCAGCAGCTTGGGCGCGCAAGAGACCCAGTACTTC.

The chain recombines TRBV2 with TRBJ2-2, with a weak D call TRBD1 (5 bases). Trimming pared 3 bases from V and 1 base from J, leaving 12 bases between. Germline V CDR1 and CDR2: SNHLY, FYNNEI. The CDR3 is 16 amino acids. Here the CDR3 DNA reads TGTGCCAGCAGTGATGGGTCAGGGATGAACACCGGGGAGCTGTTTTTT. Its translation is CASSDGSGMNTGELFF.

As concerns this clonotype: The junction and the germline gene differ at one end; a read error may be behind it. The chain links TRBV6-9 to TRBJ1-1; D is possibly TRBD1 (6 bases). The CDR3 consists of 14 residues. From germline, CDR1 is MNHGY and CDR2 SVAAGI. The CDR3 region has the DNA TGTGCCGGCAGTTACGGCGGACAGCTCACTGAAGCTTTCTTT. Translating it yields CAGSYGGQLTEAFF.

This clonotype was seen ten or more times. The final CDR3 position lacks the conserved phenylalanine or tryptophan, pointing to a likely read error. The chain combines TRBV12-3 or TRBV12-4 with TRBJ1-2; D not resolved. Deletions cut 3 bases from V and 4 bases from J, with 12 bases between. The CDR3 has 14 residues. CDR3 sequence (DNA): TGTGCCAGCAGTTTGGTGGGTATCGGCTATGGCTACACCGTC. The encoded protein is CASSLVGIGYGYTV.

This clonotype was counted ten times or more. The V call is TRBV20-1, the J call TRBJ2-7; 9 positions agree with TRBD2. Germline V lookup: CDR1 DFQATT, CDR2 SNEGSKA (reference sequence). After removal of 0 bases from V and 6 bases from J, the junction contained 6 bases not matched to a gene. This CDR3 is built from 14 residues. The CDR3 bases are TGCAGTGCTAGAGAGAGGCGGGAGGGCTTCGAGCAGTACTTC. Residues: CSARERREGFEQYF.